The clone carrying this T cell receptor beta chain came up a few times. Generated by immunoSEQ multiplex PCR, the TCRdb table keeps only in-frame clones and is missing some. The sample consists of a few hundred thousand clones, roughly 89% of them appearing once. The data were taken from a study of blood T cell repertoires in COVID-19. Germline V lookup: CDR1 SGHRS, CDR2 YFSETQ. Losses at the gene ends were 0 bases for V and 0 bases for J; bases not matched to a gene: 6. The length of the CDR3 is 16 residues. The V gene is TRBV5-1, the J gene TRBJ2-7; 7 bases fit TRBD2. This TCR came from a woman aged 40-49 years who had recovered from COVID-19. Sample: peripheral blood. The CDR3 bases are TGCGCCAGCAGCTTGGTAGGGAGGGATTACTCCTACGAGCAGTACTTC. Translated: CASSLVGRDYSYEQYF.